The 27 T cell receptor beta chains in this list originate from one sample, sequenced in a study of human T cells and chemical hapten exposure. TCRdb used MiXCR to reprocess the RACE reads, holding one entry per CDR3 protein. The sample lists about 360,000 distinct CDR3 sequences, about 7% occurring once. The sample's time point: patch test 1, 2 weeks after DPC sensitization. Noted treatment: therapeutic diphenylcyclopropenone sensitization with weekly scalp DPC. The sequences come from whole blood, collected in connection with sensitization to the hapten diphenylcyclopropenone (DPC). The receptors stem from a woman aged 18-29 years with alopecia areata. Some clones in this sample may be carry-over from other donors' samples.

This clonotype was seen repeatedly, ten times or more. The rearrangement joins TRBV6-2 or TRBV6-3 to TRBJ2-1, with TRBD1 matching over 9 bases. CDR3 length: 13 residues. The V and J ends lost 9 bases and 4 bases, in that order; junction bases with no gene match: 4. Germline V gene sequence: CDR1 MNHEY, CDR2 SVGEGT. CDR3 region: CASRGQGYNEQFF. The CDR3 DNA sequence: TGTGCCAGTAGGGGACAGGGATACAATGAGCAGTTCTTC.

This clonotype occurred many times. The rearrangement uses TRBV27 and TRBJ1-3; D perhaps matches TRBD1 (6 bases). This CDR3 is 14 amino acids long. CDR1 is MNHEY, CDR2 SMNVEV, per germline (reference sequence). Trimming pared 7 bases from V and 2 bases from J, leaving 12 bases between. CDR3 residues: CASKLGGPGNTIYF. The CDR3 DNA reads as TGTGCCAGCAAACTCGGGGGGCCTGGAAACACCATATATTTT.

In its sample, this clonotype was seen a few times. The chain carries TRBV6-5 and TRBJ1-4; TRBD1 matches 8 bases. J lost 6 bases, V lost 3 bases, and 6 bases had no gene match. CDR1 and CDR2 from the germline V gene are MNHEY and SVGAGI. The CDR3 has 15 amino acids. This CDR3 reads CASSYNGQGYEKLFF. Here the CDR3 DNA reads TGTGCCAGCAGTTATAACGGACAGGGTTATGAAAAACTGTTTTTT.

This clonotype was recorded many times. The chain has TRBV6-5 and TRBJ2-7; weak D call: TRBD2 (5 bases). CDR3 length: 18 amino acids. Germline V gene lookup returns CDR1 MNHEY and CDR2 SVGAGI. The germline V and J ends were trimmed by 2 bases and 4 bases, with 24 bases remaining between them. As DNA, the CDR3 is TGTGCCAGCAGTTACGAAGGGAGACCCCAACTTATTTTTTACGAGCAGTACTTC. It specifies CASSYEGRPQLIFYEQYF.

The sample holds many counts of this clonotype. The V gene is TRBV27, the J gene TRBJ2-3; D is unresolved. The CDR3 consists of 12 residues. Trimming removed 6 bases at V and 9 bases at J, with 13 bases between. In germline, CDR1 is MNHEY, CDR2 SMNVEV (reference sequence). The DNA for the CDR3 is TGTGCCAGCAGCCCGGGCACCCGGACGCAGTATTTT. It encodes CASSPGTRTQYF.

This chain links TRBV5-4 with TRBJ2-3, with D uncertain. This CDR3 region has 15 residues. V was clipped by 4 bases and J by 4 bases, with 16 bases between them. CDR1 and CDR2 (germline): SGHNT, YYREEE (reference sequence). CDR3 DNA: TGTGCCAGCAGCCAGGACGGATCTAAGTCAGATACGCAGTATTTT. This translates into CASSQDGSKSDTQYF.

This chain links TRBV10-3 with TRBJ2-5; possibly TRBD1 for D (5 bases). The CDR3 has 18 amino acids. V was clipped by 3 bases and J by 3 bases, with 23 bases between them. Germline V lookup: CDR1 ENHRY, CDR2 SYGVKD. The CDR3 bases are TGTGCCATCAGTGAAAGTCCCGTGGGGCTCGCAACCGAAGAGACCCAGTACTTC. It codes for CAISESPVGLATEETQYF.

The chain carries TRBV19 and TRBJ2-7; 10 bases line up with TRBD2. The germline gives CDR1 LNHDA, CDR2 SQIVND (reference sequence). The CDR3 is made up of 14 amino acids. J gave up 2 bases and V 6 bases, and 4 bases lay outside the gene matches. The CDR3 sequence is CASRWSGGAYEQYF. DNA of the CDR3: TGTGCCAGTAGGTGGAGCGGGGGGGCCTACGAGCAGTACTTC.

This clonotype was observed a handful of times. The J gene is TRBJ1-1, the V gene TRBV6-6, with D tentatively TRBD1 (6 bases). The CDR3 sequence is 15 residues long. CDR1 MNHNY and CDR2 SVGAGI come from the germline V gene (reference sequence). The V gene lost 2 bases and the J gene lost 4 bases, with 14 bases spanning the gap. The CDR3 here is CASSYGGAEGTEAFF. The DNA of the CDR3 is TGTGCCAGCAGTTACGGGGGGGCCGAGGGCACTGAAGCTTTCTTT.

This clonotype was counted many times. Germline and junction disagree at one end, which may indicate a read error. The CDR3, as DNA: TGTGCCAGCAGAGATAGGGACAGGGCTGAAGGGGCCCAGTTC. It specifies CASRDRDRAEGAQF. The chain couples TRBV5-6 to TRBJ2-5, with 9 positions matching TRBD1. CDR1 and CDR2 (germline): SGHDT, YYEEEE. The CDR3 has 14 amino acids.

This clonotype was seen a few times. The chain joins TRBV20-1 to TRBJ1-1; D gene ambiguous. The CDR3 runs to 13 residues. The V end was cut by 4 bases, the J end by 1 base, with 10 bases between. The germline gives CDR1 DFQATT, CDR2 SNEGSKA (reference sequence). The CDR3 is CSAMGNSNTEAFF. CDR3 bases: TGCAGTGCTATGGGGAATTCGAACACTGAAGCTTTCTTT.

This clonotype was picked up a small number of times. The rearrangement joins TRBV7-6 to TRBJ1-4; D remains unclear. From germline, CDR1 is SGHVS and CDR2 FNYEAQ. CDR3 length: 15 residues. V was shortened by 3 bases and J by 4 bases, with 12 bases between the two germline ends. The CDR3 region is CASSFGERSNEKLFF. The CDR3 DNA sequence: TGTGCCAGCAGCTTTGGGGAGCGGAGTAATGAAAAACTGTTTTTT. The entire variable domain, with the rest obtained from reference TRBV7-6 and TRBJ1-4, is as follows: GAGVSQSPRYKVTKRGQDVALRCDPISGHVSLYWYRQALGQGPEFLTYFNYEAQQDKSGLPNDRFSAERPEGSISTLTIQRTEQRDSAMYRCASSFGERSNEKLFFGSGTQLSVL.

This clonotype was seen a handful of times. V is TRBV6-2 or TRBV6-3 and J is TRBJ2-5; D gene ambiguous. The V end lost 6 bases, the J end lost 1 base, and 9 bases lay between the germline ends. Germline V gene lookup returns CDR1 MNHEY and CDR2 SVGEGT. This CDR3 has 13 residues. CDR3 nucleotide sequence: TGTGCCAGCAGCACCCGCGGCCAAGAGACCCAGTACTTC. Protein sequence: CASSTRGQETQYF.

This clonotype was recorded at least ten times. The genes are TRBV12-3 or TRBV12-4 and TRBJ2-7; 8 nucleotides line up with TRBD1. Trimming took 6 bases from V and 5 from J; bases not matched to a gene: 12. The CDR3 covers 15 residues. The CDR3 here is CASRPRTGRFHEQYF. The CDR3 DNA sequence: TGTGCCAGCAGACCGCGGACAGGGCGGTTCCACGAGCAGTACTTC.

This clonotype was seen only a few times. The chain is built from TRBV3-1 and TRBJ1-2; 8 bases fit TRBD1. The CDR3 is made up of 16 amino acids. Trimming removed 4 bases from V and 4 bases from J; junction bases left unmatched: 11. Germline V CDR1 and CDR2: LGHDT, YNNKEL (reference sequence). The CDR3 DNA follows: TGTGCCAGCAGCCCAACGGACAGGGCAGTTGCCTATGGCTACACCTTC. As protein: CASSPTDRAVAYGYTF.

In its sample, this clonotype was seen a few times. The rearrangement uses TRBV14 and TRBJ2-7; no clear D. Germline V gene data show CDR1 as SGHDN and CDR2 as FVKESK. CDR3 length equals 18 residues. With 1 base removed from V and 4 bases from J, the gap between germline ends came to 23 bases. CDR3 loop: CASSQAFAQPLPKYEQYF. The CDR3 DNA follows: TGTGCCAGCAGCCAAGCTTTCGCACAGCCACTCCCGAAATACGAGCAGTACTTC.

This chain uses TRBV7-2 with TRBJ1-3, with TRBD1 matching over 7 bases. The CDR3 has 16 amino acids. The ends lost 4 bases at V and 0 bases at J; junction bases unmatched: 6. Germline CDR1 and CDR2: SGHTA and FQGNSA. CDR3 sequence reads: CASSSLDRVSGNTIYF. CDR3 nucleotide sequence: TGTGCCAGCAGCTCCCTTGACAGGGTCTCTGGAAACACCATATATTTT.

The chain links TRBV3-1 to TRBJ1-5; 7 bases are shared with TRBD1. The germline gives CDR1 LGHDT, CDR2 YNNKEL (reference sequence). The J segment lost 0 bases and the V segment lost 4 bases, leaving 6 bases of the junction unmatched. This CDR3 has 16 amino acids. CDR3 sequence (DNA): TGTGCCAGCAGCCTGGGCACAGGGGATAGCAATCAGCCCCAGCATTTT. Amino acid sequence: CASSLGTGDSNQPQHF.

This clonotype has more than one count but fewer than ten. The rearrangement joins TRBV7-3 to TRBJ2-3, with TRBD2 identical over 8 bases. The CDR3 length is 15 residues. The germline gives CDR1 SGHTA, CDR2 FQGTGA. The J segment lost 4 bases and the V segment lost 0 bases, leaving 3 bases of the junction unmatched. CDR3 nucleotide sequence: TGTGCCAGCAGCTTAACGGCGGGGGGTCCAGATACGCAGTATTTT. Its translation is CASSLTAGGPDTQYF.

The sample holds a few counts of this clonotype. This chain connects TRBV7-9 to TRBJ1-4; D uncertain. Trimming left V 2 bases short and J 7 bases short, with 8 bases between. Germline values: CDR1 SEHNR, CDR2 FQNEAQ (reference sequence). This CDR3 has 13 amino acids. The CDR3 DNA follows: TGTGCCAGCAGCTTACCTTCAGTTGAAAAACTGTTTTTT. Protein product: CASSLPSVEKLFF. Supplemented by reference TRBV7-9 and TRBJ1-4, the full variable domain reads DTGVSQNPRHKITKRGQNVTFRCDPISEHNRLYWYRQTLGQGPEFLTYFQNEAQLEKSRLLSDRFSAERPKGSFSTLEIQRTEQGDSAMYLCASSLPSVEKLFFGSGTQLSVL.

The chain is built from TRBV6-5 and TRBJ2-1; 8 positions match TRBD2. The germline CDR1 and CDR2 sequences are MNHEY and SVGAGI. The ends lost 5 bases at V and 9 bases at J; junction bases unmatched: 3. The CDR3 contains 12 residues. The CDR3, as DNA: TGTGCCAGCAGTACCGGGAGGGGTGAGCAGTTCTTC. Residues: CASSTGRGEQFF.

To note about this clonotype: The junction differs from germline at one of its ends, possibly a read error. The rearrangement links TRBV2 to TRBJ2-5, with D unresolved. Germline CDR1 SNHLY, CDR2 FYNNEI. This CDR3 contains 13 residues. The CDR3 loop reads CVSSEEYQETQYF. The DNA of the CDR3 is TGTGTCAGCAGTGAAGAGTACCAAGAGACCCAGTACTTC.

Many counts were recorded for this clonotype. Because the CDR3's place on the DNA is in doubt, the DNA is left out and the CDR3 is given as listed by TCRdb. This chain connects TRBV5-1 to TRBJ2-5; TRBD1 is the table's D call, not checked against the DNA. Inclusive of both ends, the CDR3 amounts to 17 amino acids. Germline V gene sequence: CDR1 SGHRS, CDR2 YFSETQ. CDR3 loop: CASSLSTSAGGQETQYF.

This chain joins TRBV6-2 or TRBV6-3 and TRBJ2-5; D gene ambiguous. Trimming shortened V by 5 bases and J by 1 base, and 11 bases separated the two germline ends. Per germline, CDR1 MNHEY and CDR2 SVGEGT. The CDR3 extends over 14 amino acids. In DNA, the CDR3 is TGTGCCAGCAGTAACAGACGGATCCAAGAGACCCAGTACTTC. Translating gives CASSNRRIQETQYF.

This clonotype was picked up a small number of times. V is TRBV13 and J is TRBJ2-1, with 9 bases that match TRBD2. Germline loops: CDR1 PRHDT, CDR2 FYEKMQ (reference sequence). CDR3 size: 15 residues. J lost 6 bases, V lost 0 bases, and 3 bases had no gene match. DNA of the CDR3: TGTGCCAGCAGCTTAGGCCTAGCGGGAACCAATGAGCAGTTCTTC. It is translated as CASSLGLAGTNEQFF.

This chain links TRBV18 with TRBJ2-1; tentative D call: TRBD1 (5 bases). V was trimmed by 3 bases and J by 10 bases, leaving 10 bases between them. The CDR3 totals 12 residues. Germline CDR1 and CDR2: KGHSH and LQKENI. CDR3 protein: CASSPQGKEQFF. The CDR3 DNA reads TGTGCCAGCTCACCGCAGGGCAAGGAGCAGTTCTTC. The whole variable domain, remainder taken from reference TRBV18 and TRBJ2-1, is NAGVMQNPRHLVRRRGQEARLRCSPMKGHSHVYWYRQLPEEGLKFMVYLQKENIIDESGMPKERFSAEFPKEGPSILRIQQVVRGDSAAYFCASSPQGKEQFFGPGTRLTVL.

CDR3 sequence: CASSPALLAGATDTQYF. In nucleotides, the CDR3 is TGTGCCAGCAGTCCCGCCCTACTAGCGGGGGCCACAGATACGCAGTATTTT. V and J are TRBV12-3 or TRBV12-4 and TRBJ2-3; 11 nucleotides match TRBD2. This CDR3 has 17 amino acids. V lost 5 bases and J lost 2; bases outside the gene matches: 9.